The clone carrying this TCR beta chain has only a few counts. Its antigen is unknown. Time point reported: late sampling 161 to 241 days after vaccination in three convalescent patients. The treatment denotes: roughly 11-day PBMC culture with coronavirus spike peptide pools or control peptides (ViraFEST assay). The sample comes from a study of vaccination and CD4 T cells after COVID-19. Sequence data for DNA of cultured CD4+ T cells were generated by the Oncomine TCR Beta short-read assay. One entry per CDR3 protein, called by TCRdb with MiXCR from the PCR reads. This table holds about 22,000 distinct CDR3 sequences, under 40% found once. Trimming took off 5 bases at V and 6 bases at J, with 20 bases between the two ends. CDR3 length equals 15 residues. Germline CDR1 and CDR2: MDHEN and SYDVKM.

The receptor was isolated from a human donor who had recovered from COVID-19. The sequences come from CD4+ T cells from blood, cultured in vitro, collected about 7 months after SARS-CoV-2 vaccination. This rearrangement joins TRBV28 to TRBJ2-7; D possibly corresponds to TRBD2 (6 bases). CDR3 sequence: CASSGQAGSFPEQYF. CDR3 sequence (DNA): TGTGCCAGCAGTGGCCAGGCGGGGTCGTTTCCCGAGCAGTACTTC.